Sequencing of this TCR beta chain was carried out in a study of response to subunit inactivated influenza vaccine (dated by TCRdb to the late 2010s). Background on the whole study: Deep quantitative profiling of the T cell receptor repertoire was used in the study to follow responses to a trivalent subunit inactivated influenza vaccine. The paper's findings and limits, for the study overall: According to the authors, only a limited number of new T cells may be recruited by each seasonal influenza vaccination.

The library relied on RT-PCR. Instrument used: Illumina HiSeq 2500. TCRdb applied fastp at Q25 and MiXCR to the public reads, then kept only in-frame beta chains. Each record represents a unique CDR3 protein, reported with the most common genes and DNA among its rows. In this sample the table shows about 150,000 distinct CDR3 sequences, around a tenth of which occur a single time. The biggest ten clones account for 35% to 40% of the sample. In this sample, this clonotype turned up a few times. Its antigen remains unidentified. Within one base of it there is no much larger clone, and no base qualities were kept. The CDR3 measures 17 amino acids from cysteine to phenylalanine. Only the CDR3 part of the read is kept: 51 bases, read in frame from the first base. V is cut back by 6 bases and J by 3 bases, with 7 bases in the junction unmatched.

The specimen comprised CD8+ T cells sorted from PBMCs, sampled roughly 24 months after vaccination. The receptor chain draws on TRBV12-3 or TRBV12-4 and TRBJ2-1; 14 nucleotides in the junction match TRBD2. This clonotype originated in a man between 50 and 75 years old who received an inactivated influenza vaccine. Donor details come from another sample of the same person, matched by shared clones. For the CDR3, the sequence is CASSTAGLAGVYNEQFF. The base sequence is TGTGCCAGCAGCACAGCGGGACTAGCGGGAGTCTACAATGAGCAGTTCTTC.